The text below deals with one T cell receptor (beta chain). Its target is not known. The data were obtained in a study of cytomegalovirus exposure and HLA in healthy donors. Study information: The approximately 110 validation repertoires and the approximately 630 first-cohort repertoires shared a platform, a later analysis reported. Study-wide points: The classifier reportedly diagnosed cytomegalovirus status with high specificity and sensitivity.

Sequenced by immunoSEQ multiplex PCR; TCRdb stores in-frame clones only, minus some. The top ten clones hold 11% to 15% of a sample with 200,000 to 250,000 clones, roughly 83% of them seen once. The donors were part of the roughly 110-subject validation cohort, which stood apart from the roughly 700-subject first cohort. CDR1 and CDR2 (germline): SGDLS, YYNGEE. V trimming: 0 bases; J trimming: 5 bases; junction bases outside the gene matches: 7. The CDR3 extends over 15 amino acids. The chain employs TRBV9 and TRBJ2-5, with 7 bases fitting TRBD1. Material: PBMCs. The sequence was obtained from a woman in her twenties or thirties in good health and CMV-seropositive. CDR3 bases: TGTGCCAGCAGCGTAGACTCAGGGGGTCAGGAGACCCAGTACTTC. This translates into CASSVDSGGQETQYF.